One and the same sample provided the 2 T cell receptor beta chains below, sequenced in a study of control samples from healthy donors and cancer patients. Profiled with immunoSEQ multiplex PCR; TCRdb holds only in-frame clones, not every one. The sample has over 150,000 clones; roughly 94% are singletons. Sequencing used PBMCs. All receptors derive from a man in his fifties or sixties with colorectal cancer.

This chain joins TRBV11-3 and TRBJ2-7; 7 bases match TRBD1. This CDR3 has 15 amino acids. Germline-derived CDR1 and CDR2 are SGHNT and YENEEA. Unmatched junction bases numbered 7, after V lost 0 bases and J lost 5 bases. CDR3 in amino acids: CASSLEGTADDEQYF. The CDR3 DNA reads TGTGCCAGCAGCTTAGAGGGGACAGCTGACGACGAGCAGTACTTC.

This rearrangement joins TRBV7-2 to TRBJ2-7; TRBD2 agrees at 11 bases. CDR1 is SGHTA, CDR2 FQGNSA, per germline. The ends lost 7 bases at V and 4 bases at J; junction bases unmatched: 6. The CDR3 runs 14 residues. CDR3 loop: CASTQLAGAYEQYF. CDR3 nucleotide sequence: TGTGCCAGCACCCAACTAGCGGGGGCTTACGAGCAGTACTTC.